A single sample is the source of the 32 T cell receptor beta chains below, sequenced in a study of cytomegalovirus exposure and HLA in healthy donors. TCRdb keeps only in-frame clones here, not all; method: immunoSEQ multiplex PCR. The data show 250,000 to 400,000 clones, roughly 87% seen once. The sample consisted of PBMCs. Receptors originate from a woman between 25 and 40 years old in good health and CMV-seropositive.

This clone was recorded once. At one end, the junction sequence differs from germline, possibly due to a read error. The genes are TRBV23-1 and TRBJ2-7; 7 bases are a match to TRBD1. TRBV23-1 is designated an ORF whose function remains uncertain. The CDR3 length is 14 residues. CDR3 sequence (DNA): TGCGCCAGCAGCCAATGGGGACAGTCGTACGAGCAGTACTTC. It yields the protein CASSQWGQSYEQYF.

This chain connects TRBV29-1 to TRBJ2-5; TRBD2 matches at 8 bases. The germline V gene has CDR1 SQVTM and CDR2 ANQGSEA. The CDR3 sequence is 15 residues long. V lost 5 bases and J lost 5; bases outside the gene matches: 13. CDR3 in DNA: TGCAGCGTTCCAAGGACTAGCCTCCTAGGGGAGACCCAGTACTTC. This sequence encodes CSVPRTSLLGETQYF.

The V gene is TRBV30, the J gene TRBJ2-1, with 14 nucleotides matching TRBD2. With V trimmed by 3 bases and J by 10 bases, 5 bases remained unmatched. The V gene's germline CDR1 is GTSNPN and CDR2 SVGIG (reference sequence). CDR3 size: 14 residues. CDR3 DNA sequence: TGTGCCTGGAGATTGGGACTAGCGGGAGTAGAGCAGTTCTTC. This codes for CAWRLGLAGVEQFF.

The J gene is TRBJ2-6, the V gene TRBV5-1; D could derive from TRBD1 or TRBD2 (7 bases each). This CDR3 has 18 amino acids. CDR1 is SGHRS and CDR2 is YFSETQ in the germline V gene. Between the trimmed V and J ends, which lost 4 bases and 0 bases, there was a span of 17 bases. Written as DNA, the CDR3 is TGCGCCAGCAGCGAGGGAGGGACAGCACTCTCTGGGGCCAACGTCCTGACTTTC. It codes for CASSEGGTALSGANVLTF. The variable domain in full, with the rest retrieved from reference TRBV5-1 and TRBJ2-6, is KAGVTQTPRYLIKTRGQQVTLSCSPISGHRSVSWYQQTPGQGLQFLFEYFSETQRNKGNFPGRFSGRQFSNSRSEMNVSTLELGDSALYLCASSEGGTALSGANVLTFGAGSRLTVL.

This chain uses TRBV5-6 with TRBJ1-1; 9 bases map to TRBD1. The trim removed 2 bases at V and 6 bases at J, leaving 8 bases unmatched. Per the germline V gene, CDR1 is SGHDT and CDR2 is YYEEEE. CDR3 length: 15 residues. The CDR3 is CASSLQGARIAEAFF. The CDR3 DNA follows: TGTGCCAGCAGCTTACAGGGGGCCCGGATCGCTGAAGCTTTCTTT.

This chain joins TRBV19 and TRBJ1-5, with TRBD1 as a possible D gene (5 bases). This CDR3 contains 15 residues. Deletions cut 5 bases from V and 0 bases from J, with 11 bases between. Germline V gene lookup returns CDR1 LNHDA and CDR2 SQIVND (reference sequence). In nucleotides, the CDR3 is TGTGCCAGTAGTCTGACAGCCTATAGCAATCAGCCCCAGCATTTT. This translates into CASSLTAYSNQPQHF.

The sample holds a few counts of this clone. V and J are TRBV7-9 and TRBJ1-1, with D tentatively TRBD1 (5 bases). The CDR3 runs to 14 residues. Trimming removed 5 bases from V and 6 bases from J, with 16 bases in between. Germline loops: CDR1 SEHNR, CDR2 FQNEAQ (reference sequence). CDR3 DNA: TGTGCCAGCAGCCCTGGAGTAGACAGCTCTGAAGCTTTCTTT. It is translated as CASSPGVDSSEAFF.

This clone was recorded only once. The gene calls are TRBV9 and TRBJ1-1; D is possibly TRBD1 (6 bases). The CDR3 sequence is 14 residues long. Trimming cost V 0 bases and J 8 bases, with 14 bases left between them. Germline V gene data show CDR1 as SGDLS and CDR2 as YYNGEE. As DNA, the CDR3 is TGTGCCAGCAGCGTAGCTGCGGGGGCCGGGGAAGCTTTCTTT. Its translation: CASSVAAGAGEAFF. The complete variable domain, with remaining parts taken from reference TRBV9 and TRBJ1-1, reads DSGVTQTPKHLITATGQRVTLRCSPRSGDLSVYWYQQSLDQGLQFLIQYYNGEERAKGNILERFSAQQFPDLHSELNLSSLELGDSALYFCASSVAAGAGEAFFGQGTRLTVV.

The chain carries TRBV13 and TRBJ1-1, with unresolved D. Germline CDR1 and CDR2: PRHDT and FYEKMQ (reference sequence). The CDR3 is made up of 16 amino acids. Between the trimmed V and J ends, which lost 1 base and 1 base, there was a span of 13 bases. Written as DNA, the CDR3 is TGTGCCAGCAGCTTAGCGGCGAACATACCGAACACTGAAGCTTTCTTT. Protein: CASSLAANIPNTEAFF.

This clone has only a few counts. The rearrangement joins TRBV9 to TRBJ2-2; D is uncertain. From germline, CDR1 is SGDLS and CDR2 YYNGEE. This CDR3 is built from 14 residues. The ends were cut back, 0 bases at V and 4 bases at J, with 7 bases in the middle. The CDR3 DNA reads as TGTGCCAGCAGCGTAGTTGGCGTCACCGGGGAGCTGTTTTTT. Translated, it gives CASSVVGVTGELFF.

This clone has only one observation. V is TRBV7-8 and J is TRBJ1-1; the D is unclear. V was clipped by 1 base and J by 1 base, with 7 bases between them. The germline gives CDR1 SGHVS, CDR2 FQNEAQ. The CDR3 is 14 residues long. CDR3 in amino acids: CASSLGAGNTEAFF. CDR3 sequence (DNA): TGTGCCAGCAGCTTAGGTGCGGGGAACACTGAAGCTTTCTTT. Based on the CDR3 plus reference TRBV7-8 and TRBJ1-1, the full variable domain is GAGVSQSPRYKVAKRGQDVALRCDPISGHVSLFWYQQALGQGPEFLTYFQNEAQLDKSGLPSDRFFAERPEGSVSTLKIQRTQQEDSAVYLCASSLGAGNTEAFFGQGTRLTVV.

The V and J genes are TRBV18 and TRBJ1-4; D not certain. Germline V lookup: CDR1 KGHSH, CDR2 LQKENI. V was pared by 2 bases and J by 8 bases, with 9 bases between. The CDR3 totals 13 residues. The CDR3: CASSPGVGEKLFF. As DNA, the CDR3 is TGTGCCAGCTCACCAGGGGTAGGGGAAAAACTGTTTTTT.

This rearrangement joins TRBV6-5 to TRBJ2-2; 10 nucleotides line up with TRBD2. This CDR3 spans 15 amino acids. J gave up 5 bases and V 4 bases, and 4 bases lay outside the gene matches. Germline CDR1 MNHEY, CDR2 SVGAGI. The CDR3 DNA is TGTGCCAGCAGTTCCGAGCGGGAGGGGACCGGGGAGCTGTTTTTT. Encoded protein: CASSSEREGTGELFF.

As regards this clone: The sample has other DNA sequences that encode this CDR3 too. The chain is built from TRBV7-3 and TRBJ1-1; D not certain. Trimming took 5 bases from V and 2 from J, leaving 9 bases between them. The CDR3 spans 13 residues. Germline CDR1 and CDR2: SGHTA and FQGTGA. The CDR3 bases are TGTGCCAGCAGCCCTAGGGTCAACACTGAAGCTTTCTTT. Translated, it gives CASSPRVNTEAFF.

The chain is built from TRBV28 and TRBJ1-1, with 8 bases identical to TRBD1. V was clipped by 6 bases and J by 4 bases; unmatched bases: 10. There are 15 residues in the CDR3. CDR1 and CDR2 (germline): MDHEN, SYDVKM. This CDR3 is CASRTTTGVSTEAFF. CDR3 DNA: TGTGCCAGCAGGACGACGACAGGGGTGAGCACTGAAGCTTTCTTT.

As DNA, the CDR3 is TGTGCCAGCAGTTCCGGGACAGTGGGCTCCTACGAGCAGTACTTC. It encodes CASSSGTVGSYEQYF. The J gene is TRBJ2-7, the V gene TRBV28; 7 bases fit TRBD1. With 4 bases clipped from V and 0 bases from J, the junction kept 6 bases outside the gene matches. This CDR3 spans 15 amino acids. The V gene's germline CDR1 is MDHEN and CDR2 SYDVKM. The full variable domain, with the rest looked up from reference TRBV28 and TRBJ2-7, is DVKVTQSSRYLVKRTGEKVFLECVQDMDHENMFWYRQDPGLGLRLIYFSYDVKMKEKGDIPEGYSVSREKKERFSLILESASTNQTSMYLCASSSGTVGSYEQYFGPGTRLTVT.

The chain joins TRBV6-1 to TRBJ1-2; 7 bases map to TRBD1. The CDR3 is 15 residues long. Losses at the gene ends were 2 bases for V and 2 bases for J; bases not matched to a gene: 5. Germline values: CDR1 MNHNS, CDR2 SASEGT. CDR3 region: CASSEWTGGNYGYTF. CDR3 DNA sequence: TGTGCCAGCAGTGAATGGACAGGTGGGAACTATGGCTACACCTTC.

This sequence joins TRBV4-3 and TRBJ1-4; D gene ambiguous. Germline V lookup: CDR1 LGHNA, CDR2 YSLEER. V was trimmed by 4 bases and J by 8 bases, leaving 14 bases between them. This CDR3 comprises 14 residues. DNA of the CDR3: TGCGCCAGCAGCCCCCAGGATAGAGGGGAAAAACTGTTTTTT. Its protein product is CASSPQDRGEKLFF.

This sequence joins TRBV5-4 and TRBJ2-5, with TRBD2 matching over 8 bases. CDR3 length equals 14 residues. After removal of 2 bases from V and 4 bases from J, the junction contained 4 bases not matched to a gene. The germline CDR1 and CDR2 sequences are SGHNT and YYREEE (reference sequence). This CDR3 is CASSLKAGAETQYF. CDR3 DNA sequence: TGTGCCAGCAGCTTAAAAGCGGGAGCAGAGACCCAGTACTTC.

This clone was picked up one time. The rearrangement links TRBV9 to TRBJ2-5; tentatively, D is TRBD2 (5 bases). CDR1 is SGDLS and CDR2 is YYNGEE in the germline V gene. The CDR3 sequence is 14 residues long. Trimming stripped 4 bases from V and 1 base from J, with 11 bases between. CDR3 sequence reads: CASSPLGVQETQYF. The CDR3, as DNA: TGTGCCAGCAGCCCCCTCGGGGTCCAAGAGACCCAGTACTTC.

The chain combines TRBV10-3 with TRBJ2-7; D may be TRBD2 (5 bases). The CDR3 is 14 residues long. The germline gives CDR1 ENHRY, CDR2 SYGVKD. Trimming stripped 6 bases from V and 3 bases from J, with 15 bases between. CDR3 region: CAIREPGSIYEQYF. The DNA for the CDR3 is TGTGCCATCAGGGAACCGGGAAGTATCTACGAGCAGTACTTC.

CDR3 DNA sequence: TGTGCCAGCAGCTTAGGACGGGCGACGGTGCCTAACTATGGCTACACCTTC. Translation gives CASSLGRATVPNYGYTF. This chain uses TRBV13 with TRBJ1-2, with D uncertain. Trimming shortened V by 0 bases and J by 0 bases, and 14 bases separated the two germline ends. Germline V gene data show CDR1 as PRHDT and CDR2 as FYEKMQ (reference sequence). The CDR3 is 17 residues long. The variable domain in full, with the rest retrieved from reference TRBV13 and TRBJ1-2, is AAGVIQSPRHLIKEKRETATLKCYPIPRHDTVYWYQQGPGQDPQFLISFYEKMQSDKGSIPDRFSAQQFSDYHSELNMSSLELGDSALYFCASSLGRATVPNYGYTFGSGTRLTVV.

The DNA of the CDR3 is TGTGCCAGCAGTGACTTCCGGGACAGACTAAATGAAGCTTTCTTT. This codes for CASSDFRDRLNEAFF. The genes are TRBV6-1 and TRBJ1-1; 7 bases fit TRBD1. V trimming: 3 bases; J trimming: 7 bases; junction bases outside the gene matches: 11. Germline V gene lookup returns CDR1 MNHNS and CDR2 SASEGT. This CDR3 region has 15 residues.

The CDR3 DNA follows: TGTGCCTGGAGTGTTGTTAGCGGGGGCCTGAACACCGGGGAGCTGTTTTTT. Translation gives CAWSVVSGGLNTGELFF. The chain links TRBV30 to TRBJ2-2; 9 positions match TRBD2. The CDR3 covers 17 residues. With V trimmed by 0 bases and J by 1 base, 6 bases remained unmatched. Germline values: CDR1 GTSNPN, CDR2 SVGIG (reference sequence).

The chain's CDR3 is CASKFTGGSGNTIYF. CDR3 nucleotides: TGTGCCAGCAAATTTACCGGGGGCAGTGGAAACACCATATATTTT. The gene calls are TRBV2 and TRBJ1-3, with D perhaps matching TRBD1 (6 bases). CDR1 is SNHLY and CDR2 is FYNNEI in the germline V gene. V lost 7 bases and J 3 bases, leaving 16 bases between the germline ends. The CDR3 runs 15 residues.

The V and J genes are TRBV4-2 and TRBJ2-7; 11 positions match TRBD2. This CDR3 has 16 amino acids. Germline loops: CDR1 LGHNA, CDR2 YNFKEQ. Losses at the gene ends were 4 bases for V and 2 bases for J; bases not matched to a gene: 7. The CDR3 loop reads CASSRGTSGATYEQYF. Here the CDR3 DNA reads TGTGCCAGCAGCCGCGGGACTAGCGGAGCTACCTACGAGCAGTACTTC.

This clone has just a few counts. The chain combines TRBV15 with TRBJ2-7, with 7 bases aligning to TRBD1. This CDR3 spans 16 amino acids. The germline V gene encodes CDR1 LNHNV and CDR2 YYDKDF (reference sequence). V gave up 1 base and J gave up 0 bases; unmatched junction bases: 6. The DNA of the CDR3 is TGTGCCACCAGCAGAGTGCTTCGGGACAGCTCCTACGAGCAGTACTTC. Amino acids: CATSRVLRDSSYEQYF.

The rearrangement uses TRBV11-2 and TRBJ2-5, with 12 bases fitting TRBD2. There are 15 residues in the CDR3. V lost 7 bases, J lost 0 bases, and 3 bases stayed unmatched. Germline CDR1 reads SGHAT; CDR2 reads FQNNGV. The CDR3 region has the DNA TGTGCCAGCAAAAGACTAGCGGGGGACCAAGAGACCCAGTACTTC. Its translation is CASKRLAGDQETQYF.

This chain links TRBV5-4 with TRBJ2-5; tentatively, D is TRBD2 (5 bases). Germline CDR1 and CDR2: SGHNT and YYREEE (reference sequence). CDR3 length: 17 amino acids. V dropped 2 bases and J dropped 4 bases, with 21 bases sitting between them. The CDR3: CASSFLRLMGEGETQYF. CDR3 DNA: TGTGCCAGCAGCTTCCTTCGTCTGATGGGAGAGGGAGAGACCCAGTACTTC.

The V call is TRBV15, the J call TRBJ1-1; D unresolved. The germline V gene encodes CDR1 LNHNV and CDR2 YYDKDF (reference sequence). The V end was cut by 8 bases, the J end by 5 bases, with 15 bases between. The CDR3 length is 13 residues. CDR3 in amino acids: CATGWGSGTEAFF. CDR3 DNA: TGTGCCACCGGATGGGGAAGCGGGACTGAAGCTTTCTTT.

The chain has TRBV28 and TRBJ1-1, with 9 nucleotides matching TRBD1. The CDR3 covers 15 residues. J was trimmed by 3 bases and V by 3 bases; bases with no gene match: 5. Germline assignment: CDR1 MDHEN and CDR2 SYDVKM. CDR3 in amino acids: CASSFGTGWDTEAFF. The CDR3 DNA is TGTGCCAGCAGTTTTGGGACAGGGTGGGACACTGAAGCTTTCTTT.

The genes are TRBV6-6 and TRBJ1-1, with D unresolved. V was shortened by 6 bases and J by 3 bases, with 11 bases between the two germline ends. Germline CDR1 MNHNY, CDR2 SVGAGI (reference sequence). The length of the CDR3 is 13 residues. CDR3 in amino acids: CASRLVGYTEAFF. DNA of the CDR3: TGTGCCAGCAGACTCGTTGGTTACACTGAAGCTTTCTTT.